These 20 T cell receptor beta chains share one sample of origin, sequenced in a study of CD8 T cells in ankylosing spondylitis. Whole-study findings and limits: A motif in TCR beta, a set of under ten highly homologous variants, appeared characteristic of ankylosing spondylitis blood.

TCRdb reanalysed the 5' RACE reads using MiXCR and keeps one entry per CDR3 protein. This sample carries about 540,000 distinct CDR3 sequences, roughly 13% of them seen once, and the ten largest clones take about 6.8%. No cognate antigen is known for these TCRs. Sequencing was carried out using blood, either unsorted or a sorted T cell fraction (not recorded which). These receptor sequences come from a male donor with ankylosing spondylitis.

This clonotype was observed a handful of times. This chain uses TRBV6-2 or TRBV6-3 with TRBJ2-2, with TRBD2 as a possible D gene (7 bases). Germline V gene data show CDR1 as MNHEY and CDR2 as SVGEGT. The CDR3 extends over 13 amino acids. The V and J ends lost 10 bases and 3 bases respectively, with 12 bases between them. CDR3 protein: CATGGVYTGELFF. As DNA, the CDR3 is TGTGCCACGGGGGGCGTGTACACCGGGGAGCTGTTTTTT.

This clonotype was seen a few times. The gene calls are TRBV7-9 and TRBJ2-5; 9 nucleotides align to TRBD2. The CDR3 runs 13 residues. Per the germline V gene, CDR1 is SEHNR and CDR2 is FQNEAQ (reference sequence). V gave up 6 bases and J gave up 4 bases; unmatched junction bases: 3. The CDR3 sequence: CASRSSGTETQYF. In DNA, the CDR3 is TGTGCCAGCAGATCTAGCGGGACAGAGACCCAGTACTTC. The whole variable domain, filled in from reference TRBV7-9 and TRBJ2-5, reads DTGVSQNPRHKITKRGQNVTFRCDPISEHNRLYWYRQTLGQGPEFLTYFQNEAQLEKSRLLSDRFSAERPKGSFSTLEIQRTEQGDSAMYLCASRSSGTETQYFGPGTRLLVL.

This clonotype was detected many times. The CDR3 DNA sequence: TGCGCCAGCAGCTGGGATAGGGGGTCCCCGAACACTGAAGCTTTCTTT. Translation gives CASSWDRGSPNTEAFF. The chain is built from TRBV5-1 and TRBJ1-1; tentatively, D is TRBD1 (6 bases). The germline V gene has CDR1 SGHRS and CDR2 YFSETQ. The CDR3 is 16 residues long. V lost 3 bases and J lost 1, with 16 bases in between.

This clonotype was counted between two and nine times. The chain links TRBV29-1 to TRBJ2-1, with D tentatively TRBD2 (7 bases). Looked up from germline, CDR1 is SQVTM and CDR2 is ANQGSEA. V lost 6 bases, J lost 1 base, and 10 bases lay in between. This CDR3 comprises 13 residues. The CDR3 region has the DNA TGCAGCGTAAAGGGGGGGTCCTACAATGAGCAGTTCTTC. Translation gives CSVKGGSYNEQFF.

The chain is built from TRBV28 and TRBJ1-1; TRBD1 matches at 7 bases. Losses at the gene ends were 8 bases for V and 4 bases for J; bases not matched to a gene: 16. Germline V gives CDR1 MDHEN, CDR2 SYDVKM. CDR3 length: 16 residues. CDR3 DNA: TGTGCCAGCTCCAGAGACAGGGTGGGGAGGGGCACTGAAGCTTTCTTT. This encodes CASSRDRVGRGTEAFF.

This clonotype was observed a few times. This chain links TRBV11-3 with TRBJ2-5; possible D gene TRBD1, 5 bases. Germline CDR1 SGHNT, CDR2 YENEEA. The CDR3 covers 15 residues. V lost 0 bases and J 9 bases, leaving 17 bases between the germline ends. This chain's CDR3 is CASSLDLGQNPSQYF. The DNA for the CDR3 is TGTGCCAGCAGCTTAGATCTGGGGCAGAATCCGTCCCAGTACTTC.

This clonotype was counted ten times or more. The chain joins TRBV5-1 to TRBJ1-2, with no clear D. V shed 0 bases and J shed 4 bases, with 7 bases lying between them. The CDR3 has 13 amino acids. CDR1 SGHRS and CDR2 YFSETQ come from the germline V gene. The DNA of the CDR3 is TGCGCCAGCAGCTTGGATAGTACCTATGGCTACACCTTC. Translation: CASSLDSTYGYTF. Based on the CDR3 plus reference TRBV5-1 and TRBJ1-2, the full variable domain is KAGVTQTPRYLIKTRGQQVTLSCSPISGHRSVSWYQQTPGQGLQFLFEYFSETQRNKGNFPGRFSGRQFSNSRSEMNVSTLELGDSALYLCASSLDSTYGYTFGSGTRLTVV.

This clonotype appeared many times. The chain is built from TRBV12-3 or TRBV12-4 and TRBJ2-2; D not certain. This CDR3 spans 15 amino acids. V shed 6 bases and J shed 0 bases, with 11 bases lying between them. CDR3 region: CASSPYASNTGELFF. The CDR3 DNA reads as TGTGCCAGCAGCCCCTACGCCTCGAACACCGGGGAGCTGTTTTTT.

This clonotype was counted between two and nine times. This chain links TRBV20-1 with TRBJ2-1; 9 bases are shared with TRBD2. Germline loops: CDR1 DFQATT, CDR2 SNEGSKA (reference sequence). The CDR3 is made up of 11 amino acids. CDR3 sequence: CRGVAGAAQFF. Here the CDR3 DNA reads TGCAGGGGGGTAGCGGGAGCAGCGCAGTTCTTC.

CDR3 sequence (DNA): TGTGCCTGGGAGCGGGACAGAAGCTCTGGGGCCAACGTCCTGACTTTC. Protein sequence: CAWERDRSSGANVLTF. The V call is TRBV30, the J call TRBJ2-6; D may correspond to TRBD1 or TRBD2 (7 bases each). Trimming stripped 5 bases from V and 0 bases from J, with 14 bases between. CDR3 length: 16 amino acids. CDR1 is GTSNPN and CDR2 is SVGIG in the germline V gene (reference sequence).

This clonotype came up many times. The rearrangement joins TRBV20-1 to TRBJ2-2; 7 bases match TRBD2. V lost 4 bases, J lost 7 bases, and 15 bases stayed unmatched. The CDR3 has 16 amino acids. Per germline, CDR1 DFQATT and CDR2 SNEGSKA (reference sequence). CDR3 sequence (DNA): TGCAGTGCTACGGTAGCGCAGCGGGGCCCGGACGGGGAGCTGTTTTTT. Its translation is CSATVAQRGPDGELFF.

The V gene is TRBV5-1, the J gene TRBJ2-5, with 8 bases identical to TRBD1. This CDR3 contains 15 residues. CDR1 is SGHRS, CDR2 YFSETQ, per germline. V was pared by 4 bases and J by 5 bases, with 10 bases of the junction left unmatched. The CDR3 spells CASSPRQGNSETQYF. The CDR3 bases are TGCGCCAGCAGCCCCCGACAGGGGAATTCGGAGACCCAGTACTTC.

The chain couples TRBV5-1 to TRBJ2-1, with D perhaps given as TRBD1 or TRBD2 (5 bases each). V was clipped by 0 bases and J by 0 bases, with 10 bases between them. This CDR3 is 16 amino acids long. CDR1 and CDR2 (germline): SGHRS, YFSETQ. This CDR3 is CASSLAPGRSYNEQFF. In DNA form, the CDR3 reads TGCGCCAGCAGCTTGGCCCCGGGACGCTCCTACAATGAGCAGTTCTTC.

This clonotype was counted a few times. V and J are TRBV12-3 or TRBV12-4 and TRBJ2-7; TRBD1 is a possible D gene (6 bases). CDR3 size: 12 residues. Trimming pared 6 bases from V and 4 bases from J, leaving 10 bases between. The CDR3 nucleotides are TGTGCCAGCAGGGGGGACACGTACGAGCAGTACGTC. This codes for CASRGDTYEQYV.

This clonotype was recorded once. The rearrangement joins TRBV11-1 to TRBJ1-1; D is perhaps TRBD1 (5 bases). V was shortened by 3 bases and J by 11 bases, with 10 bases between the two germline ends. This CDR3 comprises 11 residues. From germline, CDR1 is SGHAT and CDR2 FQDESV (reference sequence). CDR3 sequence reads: CASSFSEGAFF. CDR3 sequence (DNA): TGTGCCAGCAGCTTCTCGGAGGGGGCTTTCTTT.

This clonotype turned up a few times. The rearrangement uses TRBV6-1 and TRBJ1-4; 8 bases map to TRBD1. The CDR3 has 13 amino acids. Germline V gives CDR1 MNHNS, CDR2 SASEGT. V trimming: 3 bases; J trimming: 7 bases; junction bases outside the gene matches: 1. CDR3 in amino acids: CASSDGQGEKLFF. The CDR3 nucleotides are TGTGCCAGCAGTGACGGACAGGGTGAAAAACTGTTTTTT.

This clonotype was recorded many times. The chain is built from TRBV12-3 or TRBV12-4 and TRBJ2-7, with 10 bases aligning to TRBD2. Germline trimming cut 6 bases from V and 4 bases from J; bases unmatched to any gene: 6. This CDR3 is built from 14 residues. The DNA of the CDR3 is TGTGCCAGCAGGGAAGCGGGAGGGCCGTACGAGCAGTACTTC. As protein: CASREAGGPYEQYF.

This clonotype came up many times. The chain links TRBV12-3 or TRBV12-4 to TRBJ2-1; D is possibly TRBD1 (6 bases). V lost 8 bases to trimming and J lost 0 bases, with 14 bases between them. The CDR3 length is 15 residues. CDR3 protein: CASVPTGFSYNEQFF. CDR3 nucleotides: TGTGCCAGCGTCCCCACAGGGTTCTCCTACAATGAGCAGTTCTTC.

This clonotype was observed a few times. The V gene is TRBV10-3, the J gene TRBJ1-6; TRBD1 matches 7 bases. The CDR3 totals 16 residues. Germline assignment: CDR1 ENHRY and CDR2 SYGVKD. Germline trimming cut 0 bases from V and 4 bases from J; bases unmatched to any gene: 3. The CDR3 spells CAISESGTAYNSPLHF. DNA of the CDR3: TGTGCCATCAGTGAGTCGGGGACAGCGTATAATTCACCCCTCCACTTT.

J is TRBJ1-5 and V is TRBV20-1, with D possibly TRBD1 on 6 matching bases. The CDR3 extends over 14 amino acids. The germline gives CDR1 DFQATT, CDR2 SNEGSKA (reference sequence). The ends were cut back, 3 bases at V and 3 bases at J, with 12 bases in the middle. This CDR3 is CSARVGAINQPQHF. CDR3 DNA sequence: TGCAGTGCTAGGGTGGGGGCAATCAATCAGCCCCAGCATTTT.